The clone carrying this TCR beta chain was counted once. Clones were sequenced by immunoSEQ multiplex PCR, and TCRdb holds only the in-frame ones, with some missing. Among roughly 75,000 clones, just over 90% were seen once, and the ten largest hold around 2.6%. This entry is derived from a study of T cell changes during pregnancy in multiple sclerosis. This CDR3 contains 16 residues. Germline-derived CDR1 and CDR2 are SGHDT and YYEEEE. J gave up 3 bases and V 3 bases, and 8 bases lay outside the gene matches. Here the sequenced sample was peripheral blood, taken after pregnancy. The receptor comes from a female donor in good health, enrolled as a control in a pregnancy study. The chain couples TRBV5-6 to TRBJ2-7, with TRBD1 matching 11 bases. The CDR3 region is CASSWSGTGGLYEQYF. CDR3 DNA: TGTGCCAGCAGCTGGTCCGGGACAGGGGGACTCTACGAGCAGTACTTC.